This TCR beta chain was obtained from a study of T cell responses to AZD1222 COVID-19 vaccine. Points from the study as a whole: Donors were chiefly white British, with a greater number of females, and clonal diversity was perhaps underestimated. The peak T cell response came first, and repertoires were sampled only after it.

V was shortened by 4 bases and J by 2 bases, with 7 bases between the two germline ends. Germline V CDR1 and CDR2: SGHKS, YYEKEE (reference sequence). The CDR3 is made up of 13 amino acids. Only in-frame clones appear in the TCRdb table, and some are missing; sequencing was by immunoSEQ multiplex PCR. The table includes 150,000 to 200,000 clones, almost 95% detected once. Concerning this clone: Its specificity is unknown.

The chain is built from TRBV5-5 and TRBJ2-1, with a possible D match to TRBD1 (5 bases). Sample: peripheral blood, taken on day 0 of AZD1222 vaccination. This TCR came from an adult in good health. This CDR3 reads CASSPGPYNEQFF. The CDR3 coding sequence is TGTGCCAGCAGCCCAGGGCCCTACAATGAGCAGTTCTTC.